This note documents a single T cell receptor (beta chain) sequence. This clonotype was found a few times. This clone's antigen is unknown. Base qualities are not provided; no much larger clone lies one nucleotide away. These data come from a study of T cells in Graves' hyperthyroidism and ophthalmopathy (dated by TCRdb to the late 2010s). About the study as a whole: Peripheral blood was sampled at the time of initial diagnosis, prior to any treatment. After blood sampling, hyperthyroidism patients were treated with methimazole at a starting dose of 30 mg daily, and ophthalmopathy patients were treated with high-dose intravenous methylprednisolone. The paper describes TCR Vbeta CDR3 sequencing of 120 to 150 peripheral blood samples, made up of under 50 ophthalmopathy patients, 70 to 80 hyperthyroidism patients and 17 progressor patients. A discovery cohort of approximately 100 patients, fewer than 50 with Graves' ophthalmopathy and under 60 with stable Graves' hyperthyroidism, was used to find distinguishing TCR V-J signatures. An independent validation cohort of under 20 hyperthyroidism patients and approximately 16 patients who later progressed to ophthalmopathy tested prospective prediction of ophthalmopathy. The roughly 100 discovery patients were randomly divided into training and test sets at a 7:3 ratio. Thyroid tissue and blood T-cell repertoires from six or seven Graves' hyperthyroidism patients were also compared in the study. Beyond this particular receptor, the publication reports: No statistical method was used to fix the sample size in advance, and group allocation was not hidden from the investigators. In validation, the model predicted progression to ophthalmopathy a median of roughly six months before onset, with about 70% sensitivity and 72.22% specificity. Blood samples also contained most of the expanded thyroid clonotypes (frequency above 0.001), which suggests that blood repertoires may reflect thyroid immune responses. A model built on a 13 V-J signature distinguished ophthalmopathy from stable hyperthyroidism, reaching roughly 88% sensitivity and around 82% specificity in cross-validation and 80%/75% in testing.

Graves' hyperthyroidism was defined as stable when no progression to ophthalmopathy occurred over 18 months of follow-up. Hyperthyroidism patients were aged 18 to 65 years and newly diagnosed, with disease duration of less than 2 months. The study excluded patients with uncontrolled infections, other autoimmune diseases, pregnancy or lactation. Diagnoses were established on the basis of clinical symptoms, serum thyroxine and TRAb, thyroid ultrasound, and orbital computed tomography. PBMCs were isolated from 7.5 to 10 ml of fresh peripheral blood by Ficoll-Paque density gradient centrifugation. Total RNA was extracted using Trizol reagent, and RNA quality was assessed on an Agilent 2100 Bioanalyzer. Taken from the germline V gene, the CDR1 and CDR2 loops are SGHTA and FQGTGA. The CDR3 spans 14 residues, from the cysteine through the phenylalanine. Kept here is only the CDR3 DNA, which spans 42 bases and is read in frame from base 1. Deletion took 5 bases off V and 3 bases off J, with a span of 13 bases between the germline ends.

The TCR beta CDR3 regions were amplified from the RNA transcripts. For the first round of RT-PCR on the TCR CDR3, the HTBI primer set was used together with the Qiagen OneStep RT-PCR kit. The libraries were constructed in a second round of multiplex PCR and then size-selected and purified. Libraries were sequenced paired-end with 100 bp reads on an Illumina HiSeq2000. Per the authors' processing: SOAPnuke was used to process the raw data, removing reads that contained adapters or uncalled bases, had a mean Phred below 15, or lacked an exact match to the constant primer or identifier. COPE v1.2.5 was used to merge the high-quality paired reads, and each unique nucleotide sequence was defined as a clonotype. MiTCR v1.1 was used to align the clonotypes against IMGT TRBV, TRBD and TRBJ reference segments. Analysis was restricted to V-J combinations with a frequency above 0.0001, which covered 99.2% of repertoires. The TCS score was defined as the ratio of F50 (clonal expansion) to E x V (chaos), calculated using BLOSUM62-based TCRdist between CDR3 peptides within each V-J. Welch's t-statistics and random forest reduced roughly 540 V-J features to 13, which were used in a naive Bayes classifier (R e1071). TCRdb's own reprocessing of the public reads used fastp at Q25 and MiXCR and kept productive beta chains. Rows are combined by CDR3 protein, so each entry shows the most common genes and DNA. The V and J calls reflect TCRdb's pipeline rather than the authors' work. Counted in this sample were some 720,000 distinct CDR3 sequences; roughly 17% of them appeared once. Together, the top ten hold roughly 8% of the sample.

This TCR was sampled from a man aged 18 to 30 with Graves' hyperthyroidism. The sequencing sample was made of blood. Recombination linked TRBV7-3 to TRBJ2-5; the D gene cannot be resolved beyond TRBD1 or TRBD2, each matching 5 bases. This receptor has the CDR3 CASSRSGTEETQYF. In nucleotide form, the sequence is TGTGCCAGCAGCCGTTCCGGGACGGAAGAGACCCAGTACTTC.